This T cell receptor beta chain came from a study of monozygotic twins with inflammatory bowel disease. Each TCR library consumed around 3.5 ug of total RNA. The unique tags termed UMIs, each holding a 6-nucleotide sample barcode, were added by means of template switching. TCRdb re-analyzed the 5' RACE reads; it lists each CDR3 protein once, without DNA. The data include 350,000 to 500,000 distinct CDR3 sequences; the top ten clones carry 2.4%. On this clonotype: What it recognizes is unknown.

The CDR3 is made up of 12 amino acids. The V gene's germline CDR1 is MNHEY and CDR2 SVGAGI. Study conclusions and caveats: A reduction in TCRbeta diversity (inverse Simpson) was seen in IBD patients relative to healthy co-twins.

V usage is TRBV6-5 and J usage is TRBJ1-1; TCRdb proposes TRBD1, but this gene call is untestable without DNA. This receptor was identified in a human donor with ulcerative colitis or Crohn's disease, or a healthy co-twin of an affected twin (not recorded which). Material: blood. The CDR3 loop is CASSSDRAEAFF.